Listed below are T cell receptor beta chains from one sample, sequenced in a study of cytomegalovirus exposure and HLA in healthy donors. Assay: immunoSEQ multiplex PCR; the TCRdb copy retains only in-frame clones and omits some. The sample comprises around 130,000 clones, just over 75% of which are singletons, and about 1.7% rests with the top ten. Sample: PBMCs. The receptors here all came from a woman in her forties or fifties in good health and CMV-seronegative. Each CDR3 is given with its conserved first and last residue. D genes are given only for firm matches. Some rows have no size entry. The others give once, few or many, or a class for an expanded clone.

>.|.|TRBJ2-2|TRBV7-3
CASSPHRRGTGELFF
TGTGCCAGCAGCCCCCATAGGCGGGGCACCGGGGAGCTGTTTTTT
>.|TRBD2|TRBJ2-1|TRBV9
CASSVEILAGDPDNEQFF
TGTGCCAGCAGCGTAGAGATCCTAGCGGGAGACCCTGACAATGAGCAGTTCTTC
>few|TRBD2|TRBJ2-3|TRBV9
CASSPPAGAVDTQYF
TGTGCCAGCAGCCCCCCTGCGGGAGCGGTAGATACGCAGTATTTT
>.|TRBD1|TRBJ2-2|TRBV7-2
CASSSQKQGFAGELFF
TGTGCCAGCAGCTCACAGAAACAGGGGTTTGCCGGGGAGCTGTTTTTT
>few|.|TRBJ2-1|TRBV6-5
CASSLPPGLPEQFF
TGTGCCAGCAGTTTGCCCCCCGGACTACCTGAGCAGTTCTTC
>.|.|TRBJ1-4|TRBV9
CASSAQRDIATNEKLFF
TGTGCCAGCAGCGCTCAACGGGACATTGCAACTAATGAAAAACTGTTTTTT
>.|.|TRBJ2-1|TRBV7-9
CASRSGQHPGDEQFF
TGTGCCAGCAGGAGCGGGCAACACCCCGGGGATGAGCAGTTCTTC
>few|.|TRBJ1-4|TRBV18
CASSPELKRNEKLFF
TGTGCCAGCTCACCAGAGTTAAAGCGGAATGAAAAACTGTTTTTT
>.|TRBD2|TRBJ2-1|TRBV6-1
CASSAGGLAGSSSYNEQFF
TGTGCCAGCAGTGCGGGGGGACTAGCGGGTTCCAGCTCCTACAATGAGCAGTTCTTC
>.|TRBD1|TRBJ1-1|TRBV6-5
CASSHGQGEAFF
TGTGCCAGCAGCCACGGACAGGGGGAAGCTTTCTTT
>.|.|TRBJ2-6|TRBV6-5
CASSYFSSGANVLTF
TGTGCCAGCAGTTATTTCTCCTCTGGGGCCAACGTCCTGACTTTC
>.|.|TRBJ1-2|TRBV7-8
CASSLEGRRYGMNGYTF
TGTGCCAGCAGCCTAGAGGGTAGACGTTACGGGATGAATGGCTACACCTTC
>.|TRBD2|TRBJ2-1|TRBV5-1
CASSLRAGGEFNEQFF
TGCGCCAGCAGCCTGAGAGCGGGAGGGGAATTCAATGAGCAGTTCTTC
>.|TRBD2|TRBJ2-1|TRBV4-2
CASSQENGRDEQFF
TGTGCCAGCAGCCAAGAAAACGGGAGGGACGAGCAGTTCTTC
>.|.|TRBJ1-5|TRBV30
CAWRIGRNQPQHF
TGTGCCTGGAGAATTGGCAGGAATCAGCCCCAGCATTTT
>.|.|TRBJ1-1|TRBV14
CASSPIGRGLYTEAFF
TGTGCCAGCAGCCCCATAGGGAGGGGTCTTTATACTGAAGCTTTCTTT
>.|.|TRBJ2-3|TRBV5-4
CASSLERASTDTQYF
TGTGCCAGCAGCTTGGAGCGGGCGAGCACAGATACGCAGTATTTT
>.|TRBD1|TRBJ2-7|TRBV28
CASRTDRGGSFYEQYF
TGTGCCAGCAGAACGGACAGGGGCGGGTCCTTCTACGAGCAGTACTTC
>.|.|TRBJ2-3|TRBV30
CACQGNPDTQYF
TGTGCCTGTCAGGGGAATCCAGATACGCAGTATTTT
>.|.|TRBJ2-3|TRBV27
CASSSADTQYF
TGTGCCAGCAGTTCTGCAGATACGCAGTATTTT
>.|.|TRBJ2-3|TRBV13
CASSLWSITFSTDTQYF
TGTGCCAGCAGTCTATGGTCGATAACGTTTAGCACAGATACGCAGTATTTT
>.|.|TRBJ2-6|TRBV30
CAWSALASGANVLTF
TGTGCCTGGAGTGCATTAGCTTCTGGGGCCAACGTCCTGACTTTC
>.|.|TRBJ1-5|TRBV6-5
CASSRGEVGDQPQHF
TGTGCCAGCAGCCGCGGGGAAGTTGGAGATCAGCCCCAGCATTTT
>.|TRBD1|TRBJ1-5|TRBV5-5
CASSIRDSTNQPQHF
TGTGCCAGCAGCATCCGGGACAGCACCAATCAGCCCCAGCATTTT
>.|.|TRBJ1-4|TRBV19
CASDRNEKLFF
TGTGCCAGCGACAGGAATGAAAAACTGTTTTTT
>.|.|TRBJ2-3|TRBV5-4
CASSFSPGSTDTQYF
TGTGCCAGCAGCTTCAGTCCAGGGAGCACAGATACGCAGTATTTT
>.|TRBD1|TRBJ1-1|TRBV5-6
CASSEDHRGEAFF
TGTGCCAGCAGCGAAGACCACAGGGGTGAAGCTTTCTTT
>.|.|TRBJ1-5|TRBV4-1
CASSLPPISNQPQHF
TGCGCCAGCTCATTACCCCCTATTAGCAATCAGCCCCAGCATTTT
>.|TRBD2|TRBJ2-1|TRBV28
CASSLSLAGGHTHKIYNEQFF
TGTGCCAGCAGTTTAAGTCTAGCGGGAGGGCACACACATAAAATATACAATGAGCAGTTCTTC
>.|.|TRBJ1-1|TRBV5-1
CASSLNRVGTEAFF
TGCGCCAGCAGCTTGAACAGGGTCGGCACTGAAGCTTTCTTT
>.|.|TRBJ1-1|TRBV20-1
CSASPGAEAFF
TGCAGTGCTAGCCCCGGGGCTGAAGCTTTCTTT
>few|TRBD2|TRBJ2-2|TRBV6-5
CASSYSLAGGTGELFF
TGTGCCAGCAGTTACTCCCTAGCGGGAGGCACCGGGGAGCTGTTTTTT
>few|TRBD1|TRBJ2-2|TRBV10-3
CAIRDRIRSTGELFF
TGTGCCATCAGGGACAGGATTCGGTCCACCGGGGAGCTGTTTTTT
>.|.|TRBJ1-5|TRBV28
CASSSRGGRGQPQHF
TGTGCCAGCAGTTCCCGAGGGGGTCGAGGTCAGCCCCAGCATTTT
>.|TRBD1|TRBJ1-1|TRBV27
CASSLFLIRDRGMNTEAFF
TGTGCCAGCAGTTTATTTCTCATTAGGGACAGGGGGATGAACACTGAAGCTTTCTTT
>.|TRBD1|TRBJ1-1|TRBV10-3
CAIRGPGQGSEAFF
TGTGCCATCAGGGGACCGGGACAGGGGTCTGAAGCTTTCTTT
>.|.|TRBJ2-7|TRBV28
CASSFGDRRTYEQYF
TGTGCCAGCAGTTTTGGAGACAGGCGCACCTACGAGCAGTACTTC
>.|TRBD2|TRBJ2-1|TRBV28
CASSPGGSGHNEQFF
TGTGCCAGCAGCCCCGGCGGTAGCGGGCACAATGAGCAGTTCTTC
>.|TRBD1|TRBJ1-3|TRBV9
CASSVGGQGSGNTIYF
TGTGCCAGCAGCGTAGGTGGACAGGGGAGTGGAAACACCATATATTTT
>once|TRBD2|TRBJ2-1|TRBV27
CASILLAGGPGEQFF
TGTGCCAGCATCTTACTAGCGGGAGGGCCGGGTGAGCAGTTCTTC
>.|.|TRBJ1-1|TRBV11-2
CASSRIKGLNTEAFF
TGTGCCAGCAGCCGAATCAAGGGGCTTAACACTGAAGCTTTCTTT
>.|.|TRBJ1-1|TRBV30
CAWSGQGMNTEAFF
TGTGCCTGGAGTGGGCAGGGAATGAACACTGAAGCTTTCTTT
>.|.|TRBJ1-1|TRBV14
CASSKQRIPLATEAFF
TGTGCCAGCAGCAAGCAGCGGATCCCGCTTGCCACTGAAGCTTTCTTT
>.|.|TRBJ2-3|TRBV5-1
CASSSETDTQYF
TGCGCCAGCAGCTCGGAGACAGATACGCAGTATTTT